One TCR beta chain is described in this entry. Clones were sequenced by immunoSEQ multiplex PCR, and TCRdb holds only the in-frame ones, with some missing. The sample shows 2 million to 2.5 million clones, under 95% of them seen only once. This specimen comes from a study of shared clonotypes between healthy human individuals. Sequencing was carried out using naive CD4+ T cells from PBMCs. The subset denotes: CD45RA+ positively selected. The sequence was collected from a man aged 18 to 35 in good health. Some clones in this sample may be carry-over from other donors' samples.

The CDR3 protein is CASSLGTLSTGELFF. The CDR3 region has the DNA TGTGCCAGCAGCTTAGGGACTCTGAGTACCGGGGAGCTGTTTTTT. The chain couples TRBV11-2 to TRBJ2-2, with a possible D match to TRBD2 (5 bases). V lost 1 base and J lost 5, with 11 bases in between. This CDR3 spans 15 amino acids. Germline V lookup: CDR1 SGHAT, CDR2 FQNNGV.